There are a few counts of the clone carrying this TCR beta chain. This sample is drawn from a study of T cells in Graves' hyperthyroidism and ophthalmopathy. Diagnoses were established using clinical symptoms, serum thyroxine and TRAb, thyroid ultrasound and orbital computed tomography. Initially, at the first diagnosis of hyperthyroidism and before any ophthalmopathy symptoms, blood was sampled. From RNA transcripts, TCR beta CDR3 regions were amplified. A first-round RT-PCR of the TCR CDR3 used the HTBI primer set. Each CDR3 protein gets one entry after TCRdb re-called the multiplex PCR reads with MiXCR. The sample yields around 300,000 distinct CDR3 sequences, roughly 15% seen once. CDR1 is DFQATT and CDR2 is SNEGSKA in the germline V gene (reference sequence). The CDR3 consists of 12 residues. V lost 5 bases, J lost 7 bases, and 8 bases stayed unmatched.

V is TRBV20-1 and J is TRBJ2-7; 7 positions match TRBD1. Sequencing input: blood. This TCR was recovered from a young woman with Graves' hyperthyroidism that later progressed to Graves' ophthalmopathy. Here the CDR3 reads CSARRQGREQYF. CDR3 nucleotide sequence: TGCAGTGCTCGTCGACAGGGACGGGAGCAGTACTTC.